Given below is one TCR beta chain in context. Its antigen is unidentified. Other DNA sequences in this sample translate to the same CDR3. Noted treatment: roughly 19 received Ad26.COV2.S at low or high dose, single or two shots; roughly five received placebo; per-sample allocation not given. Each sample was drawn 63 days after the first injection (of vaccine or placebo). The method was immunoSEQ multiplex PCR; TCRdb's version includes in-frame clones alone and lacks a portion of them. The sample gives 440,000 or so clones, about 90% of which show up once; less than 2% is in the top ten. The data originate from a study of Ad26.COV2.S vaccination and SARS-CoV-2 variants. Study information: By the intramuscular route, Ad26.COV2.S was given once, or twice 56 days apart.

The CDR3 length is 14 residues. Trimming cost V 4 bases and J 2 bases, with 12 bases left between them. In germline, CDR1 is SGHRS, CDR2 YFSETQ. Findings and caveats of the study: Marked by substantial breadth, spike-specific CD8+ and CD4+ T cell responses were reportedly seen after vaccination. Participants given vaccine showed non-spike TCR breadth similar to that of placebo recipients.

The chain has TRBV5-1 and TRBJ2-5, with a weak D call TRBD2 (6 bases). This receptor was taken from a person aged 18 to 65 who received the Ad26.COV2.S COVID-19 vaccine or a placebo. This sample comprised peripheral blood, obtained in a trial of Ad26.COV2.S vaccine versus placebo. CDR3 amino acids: CASSPGTLQETQYF. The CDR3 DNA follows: TGCGCCAGCAGCCCGGGGACTCTTCAAGAGACCCAGTACTTC.